What follows are 32 T cell receptor beta chains derived from one specimen sequenced in a study of blood T cell repertoires in COVID-19. The method was immunoSEQ multiplex PCR; TCRdb's version includes in-frame clones alone and lacks a portion of them. Of approximately 670,000 clones listed, about 87% were seen once; the top ten hold roughly 0.26%. Sequenced material: peripheral blood. The receptors were sampled from a woman in her late teens or twenties with acute or convalescent COVID-19.

The V call is TRBV11-2, the J call TRBJ2-7; TRBD1 matches 7 bases. V was pared by 5 bases and J by 2 bases, with 12 bases of the junction left unmatched. The length of the CDR3 is 16 residues. Per germline, CDR1 SGHAT and CDR2 FQNNGV. CDR3 loop: CASSPNYRGGTYEQYF. CDR3 DNA sequence: TGTGCCAGCAGCCCTAACTACAGGGGTGGGACCTACGAGCAGTACTTC.

This clone was detected a few times. The rearrangement joins TRBV5-8 to TRBJ1-1; 7 nucleotides agree with TRBD1. CDR1 and CDR2 from the germline V gene are SGHTS and YDEGEE. Trimming cost V 0 bases and J 1 base; bases outside gene matches: 3. This CDR3 comprises 15 residues. DNA of the CDR3: TGTGCCAGCAGCTTGGGACAGGGCGAGAACACTGAAGCTTTCTTT. This sequence encodes CASSLGQGENTEAFF.

Details on this clone: Other DNA sequences in the sample encode the same CDR3. The gene calls are TRBV2 and TRBJ2-7; TRBD1 matches at 7 bases. The CDR3 sequence is 13 residues long. The ends lost 2 bases at V and 7 bases at J; junction bases unmatched: 5. Germline assignment: CDR1 SNHLY and CDR2 FYNNEI. In DNA form, the CDR3 reads TGTGCCAGCAGTGAAAACAGGGGTGGAGAGCAGTACTTC. Translated, it gives CASSENRGGEQYF.

V gene TRBV29-1 combines with J gene TRBJ2-5, with TRBD2 matching over 8 bases. The CDR3 consists of 15 residues. V gave up 5 bases and J gave up 1 base; unmatched junction bases: 9. Germline V CDR1 and CDR2: SQVTM, ANQGSEA. In DNA, the CDR3 is TGCAGCGTTAACGCCGTAGCGGGGATCCAAGAGACCCAGTACTTC. It translates to CSVNAVAGIQETQYF.

This chain connects TRBV28 to TRBJ1-1; maybe TRBD1 (5 bases). The CDR3 loop spans 11 amino acids. In germline, CDR1 is MDHEN, CDR2 SYDVKM. Between the trimmed V and J ends, which lost 3 bases and 11 bases, there was a span of 10 bases. CDR3 region: CASSLGLGAFF. CDR3 DNA sequence: TGTGCCAGCAGTTTGGGGCTGGGGGCTTTCTTT.

This clone was seen a single time. The chain recombines TRBV28 with TRBJ1-2, with 7 bases fitting TRBD1. The CDR3 loop spans 11 amino acids. The V and J ends lost 6 bases and 7 bases, in that order; junction bases with no gene match: 2. Per germline, CDR1 MDHEN and CDR2 SYDVKM. CDR3 residues: CASRQGTGYTF. Written as DNA, the CDR3 is TGTGCCAGCAGACAGGGGACTGGCTACACCTTC.

V is TRBV21-1 and J is TRBJ1-1; TRBD1 was called by the table and not checked on the DNA. TRBV21-1 is flagged as a pseudogene. The CDR3 runs 14 residues. DNA of the CDR3: TGTGCCAGCAGCAAAGTTCGGGGACAGGGTGAAGCTTTCTTT. Its translation: CASSKVRGQGEAFF.

This rearrangement joins TRBV5-4 to TRBJ1-1, with D possibly matching TRBD1 (6 bases). The CDR3 runs to 16 residues. Germline V gene lookup returns CDR1 SGHNT and CDR2 YYREEE (reference sequence). V gave up 5 bases and J gave up 2 bases, with 19 bases separating them. The CDR3 DNA is TGTGCCAGCAGGGGGGCGGGAGGGCACCCCAACACTGAAGCTTTCTTT. This sequence encodes CASRGAGGHPNTEAFF.

Comment on this clone: At one end, the junction sequence differs from germline, possibly due to a read error. The chain carries TRBV3-1 (or the pseudogene TRBV3-2) and TRBJ1-4; D ambiguous. The germline CDR1 and CDR2 sequences are LGHDT and YNNKEL (reference sequence). The CDR3 has 12 residues. CDR3 bases: TGTGCCAGCAGCCAAATTAATGAAAAACTATTTTTT. Translating gives CASSQINEKLFF.

The chain carries TRBV7-3 and TRBJ2-1; the match to TRBD2 covers 10 bases. There are 16 residues in the CDR3. With V trimmed by 5 bases and J by 2 bases, 6 bases remained unmatched. Germline V gene lookup returns CDR1 SGHTA and CDR2 FQGTGA. The CDR3, as DNA: TGTGCCAGCAGCGCTCTAGCGGGGGCCACCTACAATGAGCAGTTCTTC. Translated: CASSALAGATYNEQFF.

V and J are TRBV7-2 and TRBJ2-4, with TRBD1 matching over 7 bases. Germline CDR1 is SGHTA and CDR2 is FQGNSA. The CDR3 spans 15 residues. V lost 1 base to trimming and J lost 3 bases; unmatched junction nucleotides: 3. The CDR3 coding sequence is TGTGCCAGCAGCTTAGAGGGGGCAAACAAAAACATTCAGTACTTC. Protein product: CASSLEGANKNIQYF.

As concerns this clone: In the same sample, other DNA sequences code for this CDR3. The V and J genes are TRBV6-5 and TRBJ1-5, with 7 bases aligning to TRBD1. CDR1 and CDR2 from the germline V gene are MNHEY and SVGAGI. This CDR3 spans 13 amino acids. With 5 bases clipped from V and 6 bases from J, the junction kept 4 bases outside the gene matches. The CDR3 sequence: CASSRDRVQPQHF. The CDR3 nucleotides read TGTGCCAGCAGTCGTGACAGGGTTCAGCCCCAGCATTTT.

The chain links TRBV5-1 to TRBJ1-2; D may be TRBD1 (6 bases). CDR1 and CDR2 (germline): SGHRS, YFSETQ. This CDR3 spans 14 amino acids. Trimming removed 0 bases at V and 4 bases at J, with 10 bases between. CDR3 sequence (DNA): TGCGCCAGCAGCTTGGCCTTCAGGGGCTATGGCTACACCTTC. Encoded protein: CASSLAFRGYGYTF.

This clone has just a few counts. The V call is TRBV6-4, the J call TRBJ2-2, with D tentatively TRBD2 (5 bases). Germline CDR1 and CDR2: MRHNA and SNTAGT. This CDR3 is built from 15 residues. Deletions cut 6 bases from V and 2 bases from J, with 13 bases between. CDR3 coding DNA: TGTGCCAGCAGCCCCCTTCCGGGAAACACCGGGGAGCTGTTTTTT. It codes for CASSPLPGNTGELFF.

The rearrangement uses TRBV3-1 (or the pseudogene TRBV3-2) and TRBJ1-2; 7 bases match TRBD1. Germline V lookup: CDR1 LGHDT, CDR2 YNNKEL (reference sequence). With V trimmed by 5 bases and J by 5 bases, 14 bases remained unmatched. CDR3 length: 16 amino acids. The CDR3 nucleotides read TGTGCCAGCAGCTACACAGGGGATCGCATGGGTTATGGCTACACCTTC. Translating it yields CASSYTGDRMGYGYTF.

The rearrangement links TRBV5-1 to TRBJ1-1, with D maybe TRBD1 (5 bases). There are 14 residues in the CDR3. The V and J ends lost 0 bases and 11 bases respectively, with 17 bases between them. CDR1 is SGHRS and CDR2 is YFSETQ in the germline V gene. Here the CDR3 reads CASSLAGGWGEAFF. The CDR3 region has the DNA TGCGCCAGCAGCTTGGCCGGGGGGTGGGGCGAGGCTTTCTTT.

The chain links TRBV5-5 to TRBJ1-1, with D possibly matching TRBD1 (6 bases). The CDR3 spans 13 residues. With 3 bases removed from V and 8 bases from J, the gap between germline ends came to 14 bases. Germline CDR1 SGHKS, CDR2 YYEKEE (reference sequence). Written as DNA, the CDR3 is TGTGCCAGCAGCTCGGGGACATTACCGGAAGCTTTCTTT. Amino acids: CASSSGTLPEAFF. Supplemented by reference TRBV5-5 and TRBJ1-1, the full variable domain reads DAGVTQSPTHLIKTRGQQVTLRCSPISGHKSVSWYQQVLGQGPQFIFQYYEKEERGRGNFPDRFSARQFPNYSSELNVNALLLGDSALYLCASSSGTLPEAFFGQGTRLTVV.

Note on this clone: This sample also contains other DNA sequences that code for the same CDR3. For the CDR3, the DNA is TGTGCCAGCAGTTTTCACAGGGGATATGGCTACACCTTC. Amino acid sequence: CASSFHRGYGYTF. This chain links TRBV27 with TRBJ1-2, with TRBD1 matching over 7 bases. The CDR3 length is 13 residues. Germline V gene sequence: CDR1 MNHEY, CDR2 SMNVEV (reference sequence). V gave up 3 bases and J gave up 5 bases; unmatched junction bases: 3.

The CDR3 loop reads CASSGTGGYNEQFF. The CDR3 coding sequence is TGTGCCAGCAGTGGGACAGGGGGTTACAATGAGCAGTTCTTC. The V and J genes are TRBV2 and TRBJ2-1, with 10 bases fitting TRBD1. After removal of 4 bases from V and 4 bases from J, the junction contained 1 base not matched to a gene. The CDR3 loop spans 14 amino acids. Germline assignment: CDR1 SNHLY and CDR2 FYNNEI.

V is TRBV4-1 and J is TRBJ2-7; maybe TRBD2 (6 bases). The CDR3 contains 17 residues. Germline values: CDR1 MGHRA, CDR2 YSYEKL. The V and J ends lost 4 bases and 9 bases respectively, with 28 bases between them. In nucleotides, the CDR3 is TGCGCCAGCAGCCTTTCCCCACCCGGGACGGGGGTAGAGGGGCAGTACTTC. Protein sequence: CASSLSPPGTGVEGQYF.

The CDR3 loop is CASSSGQGANTGELFF. CDR3 DNA: TGTGCCAGCAGCAGTGGACAGGGCGCGAACACCGGGGAGCTGTTTTTT. This chain uses TRBV9 with TRBJ2-2, with 8 bases fitting TRBD1. CDR3 length: 16 amino acids. Germline V gene data show CDR1 as SGDLS and CDR2 as YYNGEE. J lost 0 bases, V lost 4 bases, and 5 bases had no gene match.

The rearrangement links TRBV5-1 to TRBJ1-2; 7 bases match TRBD1. CDR1 is SGHRS and CDR2 is YFSETQ in the germline V gene. V lost 4 bases, J lost 1 base, and 7 bases stayed unmatched. The CDR3 consists of 15 residues. In nucleotides, the CDR3 is TGCGCCAGCAGCATGGGACAGATACTTAACTATGGCTACACCTTC. Translating gives CASSMGQILNYGYTF.

This chain's CDR3 is CASSQVLLQGSYGYTF. CDR3 bases: TGCGCCAGCAGCCAAGTGTTACTACAGGGGTCATATGGCTACACCTTC. This chain links TRBV4-1 with TRBJ1-2; the match to TRBD1 covers 7 bases. The CDR3 runs 16 residues. The V gene end was trimmed by 1 base and the J gene end by 5 bases; junction bases not matched to a gene: 10. Germline V gene sequence: CDR1 MGHRA, CDR2 YSYEKL.

V is TRBV9 and J is TRBJ2-2; 8 bases are a match to TRBD1. The germline V gene encodes CDR1 SGDLS and CDR2 YYNGEE. Losses at the gene ends were 4 bases for V and 5 bases for J; bases not matched to a gene: 13. The CDR3 totals 17 residues. The CDR3 bases are TGTGCCAGCAGCCCCTTGGCGGGGACAGGCGGAACCGGGGAGCTGTTTTTT. This gives the protein CASSPLAGTGGTGELFF.

This sequence joins TRBV4-1 and TRBJ2-3; TRBD2 matches at 10 bases. With 0 bases clipped from V and 0 bases from J, the junction kept 6 bases outside the gene matches. CDR3 size: 18 residues. Germline values: CDR1 MGHRA, CDR2 YSYEKL. The CDR3, as DNA: TGCGCCAGCAGCCAAGAACCGCTAGCGGGGGTGAGCACAGATACGCAGTATTTT. Translating gives CASSQEPLAGVSTDTQYF.

The chain uses TRBV5-6 and TRBJ1-4, with D perhaps matching TRBD1 (6 bases). The CDR3 runs 16 residues. The V gene's germline CDR1 is SGHDT and CDR2 YYEEEE. Trimming cost V 4 bases and J 1 base, with 14 bases left between them. CDR3 protein: CASSPLGGQTNEKLFF. The CDR3 coding sequence is TGTGCCAGCAGCCCCTTAGGGGGACAAACTAATGAAAAACTGTTTTTT.

This clone was detected only once. This chain connects TRBV9 to TRBJ2-5; TRBD2 matches 8 bases. Germline V gene sequence: CDR1 SGDLS, CDR2 YYNGEE. Trimming cost V 0 bases and J 2 bases; bases outside gene matches: 9. The CDR3 sequence is 17 residues long. The CDR3 DNA reads as TGTGCCAGCAGCGTAGGGAGTCGGGGGGGCCAACAAGAGACCCAGTACTTC. Translation: CASSVGSRGGQQETQYF.

The rearrangement links TRBV5-1 to TRBJ2-2; tentatively, D is TRBD1 (5 bases). The CDR3 totals 17 residues. V dropped 4 bases and J dropped 2 bases, with 18 bases sitting between them. The V gene's germline CDR1 is SGHRS and CDR2 YFSETQ. This CDR3 reads CASSPPFGQGNTGELFF. The CDR3 DNA follows: TGCGCCAGCAGCCCCCCTTTCGGACAAGGCAACACCGGGGAGCTGTTTTTT.

V and J are TRBV6-5 and TRBJ1-1, with TRBD1 matching 8 bases. V lost 7 bases to trimming and J lost 0 bases; unmatched junction nucleotides: 4. The length of the CDR3 is 14 residues. Germline CDR1 reads MNHEY; CDR2 reads SVGAGI. Written as DNA, the CDR3 is TGTGCCAGCACCCCGACAGGGGTGAACACTGAAGCTTTCTTT. This encodes CASTPTGVNTEAFF.

The chain carries TRBV4-1 and TRBJ2-1, with D uncertain. V was shortened by 1 base and J by 4 bases, with 5 bases between the two germline ends. Germline V lookup: CDR1 MGHRA, CDR2 YSYEKL. The CDR3 sequence is 13 residues long. This CDR3 is CASSQAGYNEQFF. CDR3 sequence (DNA): TGCGCCAGCAGCCAAGCCGGTTACAATGAGCAGTTCTTC.

CDR3 region: CATSVGGLAASTDTQYF. Here the CDR3 DNA reads TGTGCCACCAGTGTGGGAGGACTAGCGGCCAGCACAGATACGCAGTATTTT. V and J are TRBV24-1 and TRBJ2-3; 10 bases match TRBD2. Germline V CDR1 and CDR2: KGHDR, SFDVKD. Trimming at V came to 5 bases and at J to 0 bases, leaving 7 bases not matched to a gene. This CDR3 is 17 amino acids long.

The rearrangement links TRBV6-5 to TRBJ2-3, with 9 nucleotides matching TRBD2. This CDR3 contains 14 residues. The J segment lost 8 bases and the V segment lost 6 bases, leaving 9 bases of the junction unmatched. Germline V gene data show CDR1 as MNHEY and CDR2 as SVGAGI. CDR3 sequence: CASRRGGEEGTQYF. The CDR3 DNA reads as TGTGCCAGCAGACGCGGGGGGGAGGAGGGTACGCAGTATTTT.